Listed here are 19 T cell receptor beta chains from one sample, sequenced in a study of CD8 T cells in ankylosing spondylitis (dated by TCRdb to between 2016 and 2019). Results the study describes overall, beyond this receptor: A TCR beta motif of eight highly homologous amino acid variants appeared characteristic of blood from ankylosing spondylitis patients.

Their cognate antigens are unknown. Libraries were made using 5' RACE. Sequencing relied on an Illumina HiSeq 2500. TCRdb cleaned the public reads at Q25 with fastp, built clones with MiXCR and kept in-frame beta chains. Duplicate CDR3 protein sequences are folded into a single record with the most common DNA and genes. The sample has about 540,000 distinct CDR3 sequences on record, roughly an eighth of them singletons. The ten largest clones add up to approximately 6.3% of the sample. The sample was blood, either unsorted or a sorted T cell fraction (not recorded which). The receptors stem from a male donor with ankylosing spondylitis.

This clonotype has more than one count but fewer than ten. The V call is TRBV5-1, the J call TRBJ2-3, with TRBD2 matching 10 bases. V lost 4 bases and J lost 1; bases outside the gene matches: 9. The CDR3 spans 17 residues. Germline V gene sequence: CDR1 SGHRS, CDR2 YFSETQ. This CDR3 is CASSPVLAGDGTDTQYF. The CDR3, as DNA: TGCGCCAGCAGCCCCGTGCTAGCGGGAGATGGCACAGATACGCAGTATTTT.

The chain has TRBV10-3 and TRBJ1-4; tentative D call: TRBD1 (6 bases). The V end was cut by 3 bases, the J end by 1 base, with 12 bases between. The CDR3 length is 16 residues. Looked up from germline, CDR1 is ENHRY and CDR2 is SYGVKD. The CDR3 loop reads CAISEKGEGTNEKLFF. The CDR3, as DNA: TGTGCCATCAGTGAAAAGGGGGAGGGAACTAATGAAAAACTGTTTTTT.

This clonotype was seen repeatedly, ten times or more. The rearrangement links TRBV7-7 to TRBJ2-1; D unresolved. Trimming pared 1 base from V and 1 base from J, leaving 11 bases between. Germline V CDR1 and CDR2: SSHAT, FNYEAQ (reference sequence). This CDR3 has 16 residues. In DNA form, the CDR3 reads TGTGCCAGCAGCTTAGGCTCCAGCGCTTCCTACAATGAGCAGTTCTTC. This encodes CASSLGSSASYNEQFF. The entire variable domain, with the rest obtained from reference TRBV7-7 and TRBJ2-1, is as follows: GAGVSQSPRYKVTKRGQDVTLRCDPISSHATLYWYQQALGQGPEFLTYFNYEAQPDKSGLPSDRFSAERPEGSISTLTIQRTEQRDSAMYRCASSLGSSASYNEQFFGPGTRLTVL.

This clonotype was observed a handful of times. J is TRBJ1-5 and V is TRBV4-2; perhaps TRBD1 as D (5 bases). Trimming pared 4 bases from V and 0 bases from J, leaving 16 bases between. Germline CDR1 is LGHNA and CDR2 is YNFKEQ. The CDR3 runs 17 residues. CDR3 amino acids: CASSPPGDRYSNQPQHF. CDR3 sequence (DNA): TGTGCCAGCAGCCCACCGGGGGACCGCTATAGCAATCAGCCCCAGCATTTT.

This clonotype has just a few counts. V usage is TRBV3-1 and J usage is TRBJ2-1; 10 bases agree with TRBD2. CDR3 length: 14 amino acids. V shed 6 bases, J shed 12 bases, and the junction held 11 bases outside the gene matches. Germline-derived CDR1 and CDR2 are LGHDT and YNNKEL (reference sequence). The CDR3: CASSPDGLAVGQFF. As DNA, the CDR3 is TGTGCCAGCAGTCCTGATGGACTAGCGGTTGGGCAGTTCTTC.

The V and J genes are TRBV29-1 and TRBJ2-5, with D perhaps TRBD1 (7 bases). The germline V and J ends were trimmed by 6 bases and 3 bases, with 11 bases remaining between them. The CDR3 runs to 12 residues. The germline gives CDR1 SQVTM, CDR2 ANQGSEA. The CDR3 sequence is CSVARGEETQYF. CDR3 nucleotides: TGCAGCGTGGCCAGGGGGGAAGAGACCCAGTACTTC.

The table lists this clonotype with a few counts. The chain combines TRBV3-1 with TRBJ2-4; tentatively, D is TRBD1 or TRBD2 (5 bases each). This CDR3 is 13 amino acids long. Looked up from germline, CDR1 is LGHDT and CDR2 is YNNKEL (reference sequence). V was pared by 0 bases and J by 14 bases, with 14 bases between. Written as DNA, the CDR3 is TGTGCCAGCAGCCAAGATCGCGGGCGAGGGGAGTACTTC. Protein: CASSQDRGRGEYF.

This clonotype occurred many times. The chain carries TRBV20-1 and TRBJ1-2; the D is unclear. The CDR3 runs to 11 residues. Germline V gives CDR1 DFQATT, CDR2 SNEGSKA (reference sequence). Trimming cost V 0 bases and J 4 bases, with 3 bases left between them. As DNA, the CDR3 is TGCAGTGCTAGAGAGACCTATGGCTACACCTTC. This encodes CSARETYGYTF.

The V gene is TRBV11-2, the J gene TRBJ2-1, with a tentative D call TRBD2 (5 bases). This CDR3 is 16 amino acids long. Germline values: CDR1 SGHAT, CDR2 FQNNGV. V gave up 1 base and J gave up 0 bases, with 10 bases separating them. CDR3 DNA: TGTGCCAGCAGCTTAGGAGCGGAAAGCTCCTACAATGAGCAGTTCTTC. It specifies CASSLGAESSYNEQFF.

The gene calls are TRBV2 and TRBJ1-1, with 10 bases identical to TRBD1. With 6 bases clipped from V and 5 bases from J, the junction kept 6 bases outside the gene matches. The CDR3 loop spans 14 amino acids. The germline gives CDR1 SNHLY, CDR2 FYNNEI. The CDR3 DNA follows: TGTGCCAGCAGGGGGACAGGGGCGGGAACTGAAGCTTTCTTT. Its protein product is CASRGTGAGTEAFF.

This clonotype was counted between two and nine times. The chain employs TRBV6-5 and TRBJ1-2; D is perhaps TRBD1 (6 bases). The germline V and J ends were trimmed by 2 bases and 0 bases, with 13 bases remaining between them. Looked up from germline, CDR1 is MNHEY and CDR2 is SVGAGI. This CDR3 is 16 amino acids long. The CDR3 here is CASSYGQGRSNYGYTF. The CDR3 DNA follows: TGTGCCAGCAGTTACGGGCAGGGGCGTTCTAACTATGGCTACACCTTC.

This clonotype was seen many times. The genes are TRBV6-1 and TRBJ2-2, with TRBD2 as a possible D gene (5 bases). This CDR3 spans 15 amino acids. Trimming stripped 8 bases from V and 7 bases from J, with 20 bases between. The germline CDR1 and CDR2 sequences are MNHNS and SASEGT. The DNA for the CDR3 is TGTGCCAGCCGAAACGGGGTGGGAGTTATCGGGGAGCTGTTTTTT. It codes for CASRNGVGVIGELFF.

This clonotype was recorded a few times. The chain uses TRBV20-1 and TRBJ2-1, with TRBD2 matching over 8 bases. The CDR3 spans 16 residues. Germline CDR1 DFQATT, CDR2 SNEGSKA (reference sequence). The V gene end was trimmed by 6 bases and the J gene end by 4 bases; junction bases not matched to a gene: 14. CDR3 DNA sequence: TGCAGTGCCACCGTAATAGCGGGAACGTATTACAATGAGCAGTTCTTC. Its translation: CSATVIAGTYYNEQFF.

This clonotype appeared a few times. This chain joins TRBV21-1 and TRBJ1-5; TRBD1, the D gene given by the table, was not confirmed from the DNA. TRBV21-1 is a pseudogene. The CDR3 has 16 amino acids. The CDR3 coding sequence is TGTGCCAGCACCCTCCGGGACCCGAATGGCAATCAGCCCCAGCATTTT. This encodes CASTLRDPNGNQPQHF.

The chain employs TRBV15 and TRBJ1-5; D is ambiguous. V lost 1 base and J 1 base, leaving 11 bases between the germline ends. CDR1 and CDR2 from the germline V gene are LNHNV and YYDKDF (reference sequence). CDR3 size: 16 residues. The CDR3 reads CATSRAPLGSNQPQHF. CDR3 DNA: TGTGCCACCAGCAGAGCCCCGTTGGGGAGCAATCAGCCCCAGCATTTT.

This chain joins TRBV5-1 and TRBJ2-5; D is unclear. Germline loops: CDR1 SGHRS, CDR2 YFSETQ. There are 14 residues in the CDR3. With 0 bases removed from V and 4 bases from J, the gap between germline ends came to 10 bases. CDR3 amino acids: CASSLAPVTETQYF. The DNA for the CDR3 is TGCGCCAGCAGCTTGGCCCCTGTCACAGAGACCCAGTACTTC.

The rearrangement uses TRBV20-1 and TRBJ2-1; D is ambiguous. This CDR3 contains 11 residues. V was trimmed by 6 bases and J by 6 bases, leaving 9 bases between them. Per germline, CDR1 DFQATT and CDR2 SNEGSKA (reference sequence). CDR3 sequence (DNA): TGCAGTGCAAAAAGTGGCAATGAGCAGTTCTTC. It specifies CSAKSGNEQFF.

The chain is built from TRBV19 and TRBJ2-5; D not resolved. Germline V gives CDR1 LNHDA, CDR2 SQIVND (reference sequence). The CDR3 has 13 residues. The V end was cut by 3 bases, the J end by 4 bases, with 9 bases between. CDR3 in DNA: TGTGCCAGTAGTATCCCTGGGATAGAGACCCAGTACTTC. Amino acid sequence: CASSIPGIETQYF. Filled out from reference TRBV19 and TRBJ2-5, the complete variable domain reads DGGITQSPKYLFRKEGQNVTLSCEQNLNHDAMYWYRQDPGQGLRLIYYSQIVNDFQKGDIAEGYSVSREKKESFPLTVTSAQKNPTAFYLCASSIPGIETQYFGPGTRLLVL.

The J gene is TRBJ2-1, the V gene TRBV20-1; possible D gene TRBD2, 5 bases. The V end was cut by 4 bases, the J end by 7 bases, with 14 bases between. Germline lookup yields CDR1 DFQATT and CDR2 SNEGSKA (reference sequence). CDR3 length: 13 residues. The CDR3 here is CSANWGVANEQFF. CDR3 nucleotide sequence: TGCAGTGCTAACTGGGGAGTGGCGAATGAGCAGTTCTTC.